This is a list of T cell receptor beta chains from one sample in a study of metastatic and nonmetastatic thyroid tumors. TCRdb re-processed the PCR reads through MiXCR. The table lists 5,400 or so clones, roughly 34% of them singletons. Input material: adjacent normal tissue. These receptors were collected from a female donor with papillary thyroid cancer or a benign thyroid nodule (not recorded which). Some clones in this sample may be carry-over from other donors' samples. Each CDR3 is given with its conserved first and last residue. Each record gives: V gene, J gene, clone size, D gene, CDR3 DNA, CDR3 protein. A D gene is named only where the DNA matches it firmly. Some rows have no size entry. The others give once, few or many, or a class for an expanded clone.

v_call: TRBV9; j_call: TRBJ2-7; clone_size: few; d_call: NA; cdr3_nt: TGTGCCAGCACCGTAAGGCAGCCAACCTACGAGCAGTACTTC; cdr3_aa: CASTVRQPTYEQYF
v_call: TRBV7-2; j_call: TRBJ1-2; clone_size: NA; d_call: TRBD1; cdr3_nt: TGTGCCAGCAGCCCGAGAGGGACAGACGACGGCTACACCTTC; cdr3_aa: CASSPRGTDDGYTF
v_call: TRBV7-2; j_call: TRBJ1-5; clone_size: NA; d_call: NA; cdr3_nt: TGTGCCAGCAGCCTAACGCCAGGGTCTTCCAATCAGCCCCAGCATTTT; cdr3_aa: CASSLTPGSSNQPQHF
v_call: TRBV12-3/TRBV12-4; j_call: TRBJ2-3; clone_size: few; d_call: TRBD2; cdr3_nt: TGTGCCAGCAGAAGCGGCGGGGGGGCTAGCGGGAGTTATACGCAGTATTTT; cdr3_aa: CASRSGGGASGSYTQYF
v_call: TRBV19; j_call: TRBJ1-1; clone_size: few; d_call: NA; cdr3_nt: TGTGCCAGTAGTATGGGTGCGACCATGAACACTGAAGCTTTCTTT; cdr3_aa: CASSMGATMNTEAFF
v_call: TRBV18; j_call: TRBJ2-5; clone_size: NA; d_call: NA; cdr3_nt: TGTGCCAGCTCAACCGGCCAAGAGACCCAGTACTTC; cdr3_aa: CASSTGQETQYF
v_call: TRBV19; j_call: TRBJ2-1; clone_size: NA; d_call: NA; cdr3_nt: TGTGCCAGTAGTATAGAAGAGGGATATGAGCAGTTCTTC; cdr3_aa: CASSIEEGYEQFF
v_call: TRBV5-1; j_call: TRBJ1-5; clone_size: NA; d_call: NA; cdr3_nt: TGCGCCAGCAGCTTGGAGGTCGGTCAGCCCCAGCATTTT; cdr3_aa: CASSLEVGQPQHF
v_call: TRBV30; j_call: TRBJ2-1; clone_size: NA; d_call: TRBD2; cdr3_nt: TGTGCCTGGAATCTCCTAGCGGGGGATGAGCAGTTCTTC; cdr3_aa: CAWNLLAGDEQFF
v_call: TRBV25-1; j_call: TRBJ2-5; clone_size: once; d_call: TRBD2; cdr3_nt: TGTGCCAGCAGGGTAGCGGGAAGGGAGACCCAGTACTTC; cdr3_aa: CASRVAGRETQYF
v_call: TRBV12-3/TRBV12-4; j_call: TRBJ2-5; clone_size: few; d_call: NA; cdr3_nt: TGTGCCAGCAGTTTAGCCAGTAGCGGTCCAGATACCCAGTACTTC; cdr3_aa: CASSLASSGPDTQYF
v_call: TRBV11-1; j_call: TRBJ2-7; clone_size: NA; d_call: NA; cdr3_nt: TGTGCCAGCAGCATGGGGACGGTAGGGTACGAGCAGTACTTC; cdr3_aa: CASSMGTVGYEQYF
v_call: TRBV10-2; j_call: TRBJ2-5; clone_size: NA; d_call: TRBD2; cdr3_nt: TGCGCCAGCAGTCAAGCGGGGGGAGAGACCCAGTACTTC; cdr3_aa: CASSQAGGETQYF
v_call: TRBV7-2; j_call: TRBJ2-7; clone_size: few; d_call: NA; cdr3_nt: TGTGCCAGCAGCTCGGAGGGGGTCTCGAACGAGCAGTACTTC; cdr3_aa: CASSSEGVSNEQYF
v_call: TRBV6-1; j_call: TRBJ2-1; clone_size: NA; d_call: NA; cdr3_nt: TGCTCGTCCTACACCATCTACAATGAGCAGTTCTTC; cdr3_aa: CSSYTIYNEQFF
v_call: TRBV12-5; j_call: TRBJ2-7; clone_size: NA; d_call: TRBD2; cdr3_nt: TGTGCTAGTGGTTCCCCCGGGGGACTAGACTCCTACGAGCAGTACTTC; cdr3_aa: CASGSPGGLDSYEQYF
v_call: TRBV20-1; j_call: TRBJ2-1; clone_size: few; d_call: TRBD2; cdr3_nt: TGCAGTGCCGTCGGGACTAGCGGGAGGATCTCCTACAATGAGCAGTTCTTC; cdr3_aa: CSAVGTSGRISYNEQFF
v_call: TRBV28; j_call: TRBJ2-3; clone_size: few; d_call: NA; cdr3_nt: TGTGCCAGGCGGTCCCGGGGGGATACGCAGTATTTT; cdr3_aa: CARRSRGDTQYF
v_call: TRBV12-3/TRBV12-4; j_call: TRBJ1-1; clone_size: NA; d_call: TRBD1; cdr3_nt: TGCGTCAGCAGTCCGACAGGGTGCGCGTTCGGTGGGACTGAAGCTTTCTTT; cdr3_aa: CVSSPTGCAFGGTEAFF
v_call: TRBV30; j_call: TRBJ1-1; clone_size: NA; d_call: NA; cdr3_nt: TGTGCCTGGAGCCCCAGGAGGGGTAGGGTTTTAGCTTTCTTT; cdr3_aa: CAWSPRRGRVLAFF
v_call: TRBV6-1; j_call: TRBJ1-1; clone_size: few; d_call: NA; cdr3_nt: TGTGCCAGCAGTCACTTTGGGGAGAACACTGAAGCTTTCTTT; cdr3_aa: CASSHFGENTEAFF
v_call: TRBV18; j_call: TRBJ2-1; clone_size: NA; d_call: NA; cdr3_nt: TGTGCCAGCTCACGTAGACTGACTAATGAGCAGTTCTTC; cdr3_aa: CASSRRLTNEQFF
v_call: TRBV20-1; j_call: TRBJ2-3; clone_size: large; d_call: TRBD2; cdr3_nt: TGCAGTGCAAAAGCGGGGGTGAGCACAGATACGCAGTATTTT; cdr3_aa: CSAKAGVSTDTQYF
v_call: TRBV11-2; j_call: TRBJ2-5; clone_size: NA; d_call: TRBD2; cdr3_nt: TGTGCCAGCAGCCAGCTAGCAGCGGGGGAAAGGGAGACCCAGTACTTC; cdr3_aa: CASSQLAAGERETQYF
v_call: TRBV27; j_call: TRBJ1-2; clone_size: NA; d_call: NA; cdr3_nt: TGTGCCAGCAGTTCGGACTCTCGGGTAGGAGGCTACACCTTC; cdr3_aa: CASSSDSRVGGYTF
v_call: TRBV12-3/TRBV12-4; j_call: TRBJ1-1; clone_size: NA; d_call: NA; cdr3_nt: TGTGCCAGCAGTTTAGGTTGGTCGACTGAAGCTTTCTTT; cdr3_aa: CASSLGWSTEAFF
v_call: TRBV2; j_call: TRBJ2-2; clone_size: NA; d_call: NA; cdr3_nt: TGTGCCAGCGCGGGTCTGTGCGTGGAGCTGTTTTTT; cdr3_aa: CASAGLCVELFF
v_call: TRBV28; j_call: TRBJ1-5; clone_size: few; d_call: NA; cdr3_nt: TGTGCCAGCAGTTTACATGCAGGGACTCAGCCCCAGCATTTT; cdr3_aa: CASSLHAGTQPQHF
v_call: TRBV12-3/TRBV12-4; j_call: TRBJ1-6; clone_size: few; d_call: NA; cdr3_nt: TGTGCCAGCAGTTTAAGCCAGGGCCTTGATTCACCCCTCCACTTT; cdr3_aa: CASSLSQGLDSPLHF
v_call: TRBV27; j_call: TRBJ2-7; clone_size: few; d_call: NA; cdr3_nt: TGTGCCAGCAGTTCTTCAGGGGTCCACGAGCAGTACTTC; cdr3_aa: CASSSSGVHEQYF
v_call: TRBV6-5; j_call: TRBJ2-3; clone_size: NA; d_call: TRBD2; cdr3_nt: TGTGCCAGCAGTTACAAAGCCAGAGGACTAGAAGGACAGTATTTT; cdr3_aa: CASSYKARGLEGQYF
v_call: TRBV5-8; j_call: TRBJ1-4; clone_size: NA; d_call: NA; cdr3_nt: TGTGCCAGCAGCTTGGCCCGGGGGTTGGGCGGCGAAAAACTGTTTTTT; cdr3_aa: CASSLARGLGGEKLFF
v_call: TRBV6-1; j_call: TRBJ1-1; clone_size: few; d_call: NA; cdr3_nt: TGTGCCAGCAGTGAGTATAGGAACACTGAAGCTTTCTTT; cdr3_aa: CASSEYRNTEAFF
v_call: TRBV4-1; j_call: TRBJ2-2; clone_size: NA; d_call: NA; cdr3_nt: TGCGCCAGCAGCCAAGATACTCTAAACACCGGGGAGCTGTTTTTT; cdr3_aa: CASSQDTLNTGELFF
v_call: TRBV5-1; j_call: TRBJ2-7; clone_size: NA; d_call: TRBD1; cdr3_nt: TGCGCCAGCGGCTTGGGACAGGGTTTCTCCTACGAGCAGTACTTC; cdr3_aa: CASGLGQGFSYEQYF
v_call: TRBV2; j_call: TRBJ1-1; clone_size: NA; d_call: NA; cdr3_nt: TGTGCCAGCAGCGCCTACGAGAACACTGAAGCTTTCTTT; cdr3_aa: CASSAYENTEAFF
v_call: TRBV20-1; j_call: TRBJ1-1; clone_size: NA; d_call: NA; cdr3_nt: TGCAGTGCTTGGGGTGGGGGGAACACTGAAGCTTTCTTT; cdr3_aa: CSAWGGGNTEAFF
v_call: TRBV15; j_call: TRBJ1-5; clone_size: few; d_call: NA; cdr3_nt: TGTGCCACCAGCAGATATTATCAGCCCCAGCATTTT; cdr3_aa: CATSRYYQPQHF
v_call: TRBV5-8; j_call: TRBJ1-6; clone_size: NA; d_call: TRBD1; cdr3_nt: TGTGCCAGCAGCTCTAATGGGACAGGGGGCGGATCACCCCTCCACTTT; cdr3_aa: CASSSNGTGGGSPLHF
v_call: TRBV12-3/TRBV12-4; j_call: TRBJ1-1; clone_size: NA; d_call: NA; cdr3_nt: TGTGCCAGCGGTCCGACATGGGTCGCGGTCGGTGGGACTGAAGCTTTCTTT; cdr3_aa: CASGPTWVAVGGTEAFF
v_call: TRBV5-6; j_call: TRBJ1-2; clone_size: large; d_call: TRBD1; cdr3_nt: TGTGCCAGCAGCTTGGAGACAGGGGTAACTGGCTACACCTTC; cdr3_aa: CASSLETGVTGYTF
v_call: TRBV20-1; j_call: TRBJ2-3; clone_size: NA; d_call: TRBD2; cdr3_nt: TGCAGTGCTAGAGATTACCTAGCGGGGGGATCAGATACGCAGTATTTT; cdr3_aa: CSARDYLAGGSDTQYF
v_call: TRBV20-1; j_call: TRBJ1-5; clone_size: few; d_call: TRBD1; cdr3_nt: TGCAGTGCTGTCCCGGGACAGGGTCAGCCCCAGCATTTT; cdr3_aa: CSAVPGQGQPQHF
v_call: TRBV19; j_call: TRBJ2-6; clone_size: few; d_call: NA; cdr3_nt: TGTGCCAGTAGCTCCAGGGTGGCAGGGGCCAACGTCCTGACTTTC; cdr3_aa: CASSSRVAGANVLTF
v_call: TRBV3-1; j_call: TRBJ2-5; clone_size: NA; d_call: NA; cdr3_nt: TGTGCCAGCAGCTTTAGGGGGGGGATCCAAGAGACCCAGTACTTC; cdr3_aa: CASSFRGGIQETQYF
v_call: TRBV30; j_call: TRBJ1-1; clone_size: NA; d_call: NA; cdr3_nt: TGTGCCTGGAGTGTCGGCAGGGGAAGTGAAGCTTTCTTT; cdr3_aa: CAWSVGRGSEAFF
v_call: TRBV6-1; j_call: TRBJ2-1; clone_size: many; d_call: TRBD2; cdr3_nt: TGTGCCAGCAGTGAATGGGCTAGCGGACACAATGAGCAGTTCTTC; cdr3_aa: CASSEWASGHNEQFF
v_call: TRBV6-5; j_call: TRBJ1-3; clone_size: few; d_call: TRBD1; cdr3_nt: TGTGCCAGCGTTGGACAGGGGGCCGATTACACCATATATTTT; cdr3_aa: CASVGQGADYTIYF
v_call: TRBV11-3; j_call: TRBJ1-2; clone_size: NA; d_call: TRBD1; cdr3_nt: TGTGCCAGCAGCCCAGGGGGCAGGACCTTCTTCGGCTACACCTTC; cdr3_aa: CASSPGGRTFFGYTF
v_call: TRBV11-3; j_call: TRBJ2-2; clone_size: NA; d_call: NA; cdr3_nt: TGTGCCAGCAGCGCCAGAATTAACACCGGGGAGCTGTTTTTT; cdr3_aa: CASSARINTGELFF
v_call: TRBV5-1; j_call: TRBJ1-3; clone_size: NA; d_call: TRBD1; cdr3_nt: TGCGCCAGCAGCGAAATGGGACAGGGAGGAGGAAACACCATATATTTT; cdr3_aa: CASSEMGQGGGNTIYF
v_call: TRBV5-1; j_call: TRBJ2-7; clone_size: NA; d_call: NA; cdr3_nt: TGCGCCAGCAGCTTGATGGGGCAAGGGGAGCAGTACTTC; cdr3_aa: CASSLMGQGEQYF
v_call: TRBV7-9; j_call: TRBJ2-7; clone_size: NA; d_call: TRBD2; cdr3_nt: TGTGCCAGCAGCTTATGGGAGGGGGAGCAGTACTTC; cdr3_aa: CASSLWEGEQYF
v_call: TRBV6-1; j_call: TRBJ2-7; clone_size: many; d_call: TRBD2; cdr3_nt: TGTGCCAGCAGTGAAATCGGACTAGCGGGGTTCTACGAGCAGTACTTC; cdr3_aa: CASSEIGLAGFYEQYF
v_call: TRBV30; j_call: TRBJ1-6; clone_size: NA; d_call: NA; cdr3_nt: TGTGCCTGGACGGGCTCCTATAATTCACCCCTCCACTTT; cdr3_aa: CAWTGSYNSPLHF
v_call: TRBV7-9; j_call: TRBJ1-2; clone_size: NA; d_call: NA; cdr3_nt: TGTGCCAGCAGCTTAGGGTCATTCTATGGCTACACCTTC; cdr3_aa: CASSLGSFYGYTF
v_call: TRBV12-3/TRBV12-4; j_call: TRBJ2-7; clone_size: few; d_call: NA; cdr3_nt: TGTGCCAGCAGTCCGTTCAACAGCCACCTCTACGAGCAGTACTTC; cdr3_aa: CASSPFNSHLYEQYF
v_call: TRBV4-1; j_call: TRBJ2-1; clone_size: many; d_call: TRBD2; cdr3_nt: TGCGCCAGCAGCCAGACTAGCGGGGGGGCTGGGGGCAATGAGCAGTTCTTC; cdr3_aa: CASSQTSGGAGGNEQFF
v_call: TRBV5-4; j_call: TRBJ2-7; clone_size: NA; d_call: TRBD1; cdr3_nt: TGTGCCAGCAGTGCTCCGGGACAGGGATTGAACGAGCAGTACTTC; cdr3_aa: CASSAPGQGLNEQYF
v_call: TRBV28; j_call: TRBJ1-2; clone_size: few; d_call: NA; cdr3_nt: TGTGCCAGCAGAGGAGGAAGATATGGCTACACCTTC; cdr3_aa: CASRGGRYGYTF